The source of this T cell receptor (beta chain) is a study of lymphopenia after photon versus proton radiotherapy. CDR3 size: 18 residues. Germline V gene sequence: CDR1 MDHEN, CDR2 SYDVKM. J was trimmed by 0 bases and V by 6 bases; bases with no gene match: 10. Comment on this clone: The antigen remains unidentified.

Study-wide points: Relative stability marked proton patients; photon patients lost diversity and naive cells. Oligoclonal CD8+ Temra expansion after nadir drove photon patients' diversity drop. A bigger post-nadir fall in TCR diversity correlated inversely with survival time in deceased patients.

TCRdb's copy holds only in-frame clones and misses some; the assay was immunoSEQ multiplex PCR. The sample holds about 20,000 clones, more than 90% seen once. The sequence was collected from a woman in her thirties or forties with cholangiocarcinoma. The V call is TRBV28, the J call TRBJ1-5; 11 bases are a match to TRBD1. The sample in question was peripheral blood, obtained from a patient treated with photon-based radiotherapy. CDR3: CASRLYRGQGVSNQPQHF. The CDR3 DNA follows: TGTGCCAGCAGACTATATCGGGGACAGGGGGTTAGCAATCAGCCCCAGCATTTT.